This T cell receptor beta chain comes out of a study of cytomegalovirus exposure and HLA in healthy donors. Germline loops: CDR1 SGHDT, CDR2 YYEEEE. After removal of 0 bases from V and 0 bases from J, the junction contained 2 bases not matched to a gene. The CDR3 covers 16 residues. In the PCR, 60 Vbeta and 13 Jbeta primers were used. Clones were sequenced by immunoSEQ multiplex PCR, and TCRdb holds only the in-frame ones, with some missing. The data contain some 93,000 clones, 82% of them singletons. Findings and limits, study-wide: Some V segments could not be told apart, so they were left out, TRBV6-2 and TRBV6-3 among them. Three of the chains that were CMV-associated were confirmed in vitro to be specific for CMV antigens. After further analysis at a later stage, 17,000 or so TCR beta sequences were associated with HLA alleles at 0.05 false discovery rate. Reportedly, a later analysis found an Asian-associated ancestry cluster had fewer N-insertions than the roughly 700-donor mean.

Points on this clone: As yet, its antigen is unknown.

This chain joins TRBV5-6 and TRBJ2-3; 9 bases map to TRBD2. The sequenced material came from PBMCs. The clonotype was recovered from a middle-aged man in good health and CMV-seronegative. The CDR3 spells CASSLGLAVSTDTQYF. Here the CDR3 DNA reads TGTGCCAGCAGCTTGGGACTAGCGGTTAGCACAGATACGCAGTATTTT.